These T cell receptor beta chains were read from a single sample in a study of spatial heterogeneity in lung cancer. MiXCR, applied by TCRdb to the 5' RACE reads, yields one record per CDR3 protein. The sample records roughly 91,000 distinct CDR3 sequences, about 20% being singletons. This material consisted of PBMCs, taken at surgery. Source of these receptors: a male donor with early-stage non-small cell lung cancer. Each CDR3 is given with its conserved first and last residue. The D gene is left open where the match is weak. The size entry is marked missing in some rows and otherwise reads once, few, many or a size class.

j_gene: TRBJ1-6; abundance: NA; v_gene: TRBV3-1; d_gene: NA; CDR3aa: CASSQVTGYSPLHF; CDR3nt: TGTGCCAGCAGCCAAGTAACAGGGTATTCACCCCTCCACTTT
j_gene: TRBJ1-5; abundance: many; v_gene: TRBV7-8; d_gene: NA; CDR3aa: CASSLEGTSNQPQHF; CDR3nt: TGTGCCAGCAGCTTAGAGGGGACGAGCAATCAGCCCCAGCATTTT
j_gene: TRBJ1-2; abundance: many; v_gene: TRBV9; d_gene: NA; CDR3aa: CASRRDFSAANYGYTF; CDR3nt: TGTGCCAGCCGAAGGGACTTTTCAGCAGCTAACTATGGCTACACCTTC
j_gene: TRBJ2-1; abundance: NA; v_gene: TRBV29-1; d_gene: TRBD2; CDR3aa: CSVGGLAGGDEQFF; CDR3nt: TGCAGCGTTGGAGGCCTAGCGGGAGGGGATGAGCAGTTCTTC
j_gene: TRBJ1-2; abundance: NA; v_gene: TRBV30; d_gene: NA; CDR3aa: CAWSPDRPYGYTF; CDR3nt: TGTGCCTGGAGTCCCGACAGGCCCTATGGCTACACCTTC
j_gene: TRBJ1-1; abundance: NA; v_gene: TRBV12-3/TRBV12-4; d_gene: NA; CDR3aa: CASRGDSYTEAFF; CDR3nt: TGTGCCAGCAGGGGAGACAGCTACACTGAAGCTTTCTTT
j_gene: TRBJ1-1; abundance: NA; v_gene: TRBV5-1; d_gene: NA; CDR3aa: CASSTGQQEAEAFF; CDR3nt: TGCGCCAGCAGCACCGGACAACAAGAGGCGGAAGCTTTCTTT
j_gene: TRBJ2-7; abundance: few; v_gene: TRBV19; d_gene: NA; CDR3aa: CASSISSGALSNEQYF; CDR3nt: TGTGCCAGTAGTATCAGTTCGGGAGCTCTAAGCAACGAGCAGTACTTC
j_gene: TRBJ1-2; abundance: few; v_gene: TRBV2; d_gene: NA; CDR3aa: CASRDTAIYGYTF; CDR3nt: TGTGCCAGCAGGGATACAGCGATCTATGGCTACACCTTC
j_gene: TRBJ1-1; abundance: NA; v_gene: TRBV28; d_gene: TRBD1; CDR3aa: CASSLWGDRGNTEAFF; CDR3nt: TGTGCCAGCAGTTTATGGGGGGACAGGGGGAACACTGAAGCTTTCTTT
j_gene: TRBJ2-5; abundance: NA; v_gene: TRBV7-3; d_gene: NA; CDR3aa: CASSSWGGQETQYF; CDR3nt: TGTGCCAGCAGCTCCTGGGGGGGCCAGGAGACCCAGTACTTC
j_gene: TRBJ2-1; abundance: few; v_gene: TRBV7-6; d_gene: NA; CDR3aa: CASSLGDPTSSYNEQFF; CDR3nt: TGTGCCAGCAGCCTAGGGGACCCCACCAGCTCCTACAATGAGCAGTTCTTC
j_gene: TRBJ1-4; abundance: few; v_gene: TRBV5-1; d_gene: TRBD1; CDR3aa: CASSGGGDEKLFF; CDR3nt: TGCGCCAGCTCAGGGGGCGGCGATGAAAAACTGTTTTTT
j_gene: TRBJ2-7; abundance: few; v_gene: TRBV7-2; d_gene: NA; CDR3aa: CASSPTGTPYEQYF; CDR3nt: TGTGCCAGCAGCCCGACCGGGACTCCTTACGAGCAGTACTTC
j_gene: TRBJ2-7; abundance: few; v_gene: TRBV18; d_gene: NA; CDR3aa: CASSPSRDNSYEQYF; CDR3nt: TGTGCCAGCTCACCTTCCCGGGACAACTCCTACGAGCAGTACTTC
j_gene: TRBJ2-1; abundance: NA; v_gene: TRBV7-9; d_gene: NA; CDR3aa: CASSSPRQVLYNEQFF; CDR3nt: TGTGCCAGCAGCTCACCCCGACAGGTACTCTACAATGAGCAGTTCTTC
j_gene: TRBJ2-3; abundance: once; v_gene: TRBV5-5; d_gene: TRBD1; CDR3aa: CASSLAGTGIPDTQYF; CDR3nt: TGTGCCAGCAGCTTGGCCGGGACAGGGATTCCAGATACGCAGTATTTT
j_gene: TRBJ2-5; abundance: NA; v_gene: TRBV12-3/TRBV12-4; d_gene: NA; CDR3aa: CASSLGRQETQYF; CDR3nt: TGTGCCAGCAGTTTAGGCAGACAAGAGACCCAGTACTTC
j_gene: TRBJ1-1; abundance: NA; v_gene: TRBV10-3; d_gene: NA; CDR3aa: CAISGSQGNGEAFF; CDR3nt: TGTGCCATCAGTGGCTCACAGGGTAATGGTGAAGCTTTCTTT
j_gene: TRBJ2-5; abundance: few; v_gene: TRBV3-1; d_gene: TRBD1; CDR3aa: CASSRDRGKETQYF; CDR3nt: TGTGCCAGCAGCCGAGACAGGGGGAAAGAGACCCAGTACTTC
j_gene: TRBJ2-7; abundance: NA; v_gene: TRBV28; d_gene: TRBD2; CDR3aa: CASTLSGSHYEQYF; CDR3nt: TGTGCCAGCACCCTTAGCGGGAGTCACTACGAGCAGTACTTC
j_gene: TRBJ2-3; abundance: many; v_gene: TRBV20-1; d_gene: NA; CDR3aa: CSARDEPTDTQYF; CDR3nt: TGCAGTGCTAGAGACGAGCCCACAGATACGCAGTATTTT
j_gene: TRBJ1-4; abundance: few; v_gene: TRBV28; d_gene: NA; CDR3aa: CASSLPSGDGNEKLFF; CDR3nt: TGTGCCAGCAGTTTACCCTCAGGGGATGGTAATGAAAAACTGTTTTTT
j_gene: TRBJ1-5; abundance: NA; v_gene: TRBV2; d_gene: NA; CDR3aa: CASLSDRYQPQHF; CDR3nt: TGTGCCAGCCTCTCGGACAGATATCAGCCCCAGCATTTT
j_gene: TRBJ1-3; abundance: few; v_gene: TRBV27; d_gene: NA; CDR3aa: CASSFRRESGNTIYF; CDR3nt: TGTGCCAGCAGTTTTCGTAGGGAAAGTGGAAACACCATATATTTT
j_gene: TRBJ2-7; abundance: many; v_gene: TRBV29-1; d_gene: NA; CDR3aa: CSVAGVEQYF; CDR3nt: TGCAGCGTTGCTGGTGTCGAGCAGTACTTC
j_gene: TRBJ1-1; abundance: NA; v_gene: TRBV5-1; d_gene: NA; CDR3aa: CASSLEGRTEAFF; CDR3nt: TGCGCCAGCAGCTTGGAAGGGAGAACTGAAGCTTTCTTT
j_gene: TRBJ2-3; abundance: few; v_gene: TRBV3-1; d_gene: TRBD1; CDR3aa: CASSTQTGARTDTQYF; CDR3nt: TGTGCCAGCAGCACCCAGACAGGGGCCCGCACAGATACGCAGTATTTT
j_gene: TRBJ2-7; abundance: many; v_gene: TRBV11-2; d_gene: TRBD1; CDR3aa: CASSPGTASSYEQYF; CDR3nt: TGTGCCAGCAGCCCCGGGACAGCCAGCTCCTACGAGCAGTACTTC
j_gene: TRBJ2-1; abundance: NA; v_gene: TRBV5-1; d_gene: NA; CDR3aa: CASSLIERSSNEQFF; CDR3nt: TGCGCCAGCAGCTTGATCGAACGGTCCTCCAATGAGCAGTTCTTC
j_gene: TRBJ2-7; abundance: NA; v_gene: TRBV20-1; d_gene: NA; CDR3aa: CSARGEQGSAEQYF; CDR3nt: TGCAGTGCTAGAGGTGAGCAGGGGTCGGCCGAGCAGTACTTC
j_gene: TRBJ2-7; abundance: NA; v_gene: TRBV11-2; d_gene: TRBD1; CDR3aa: CASGTGDNYEQYF; CDR3nt: TGTGCCAGCGGGACAGGGGATAACTACGAGCAGTACTTC
j_gene: TRBJ2-1; abundance: many; v_gene: TRBV24-1; d_gene: NA; CDR3aa: CATRGEGDEQFF; CDR3nt: TGTGCCACCCGAGGGGAAGGAGATGAGCAGTTCTTC
j_gene: TRBJ2-3; abundance: few; v_gene: TRBV7-3; d_gene: NA; CDR3aa: CASSLGGSPDTQYF; CDR3nt: TGTGCCAGCAGCTTAGGAGGGAGCCCAGATACGCAGTATTTT
j_gene: TRBJ2-1; abundance: NA; v_gene: TRBV11-3; d_gene: TRBD1; CDR3aa: CASSQLQGGLVTQFF; CDR3nt: TGTGCCAGCAGCCAATTACAAGGGGGCTTGGTTACGCAGTTCTTC
j_gene: TRBJ2-1; abundance: few; v_gene: TRBV4-3; d_gene: NA; CDR3aa: CASSQVAGAGVNEQFF; CDR3nt: TGCGCCAGCAGCCAAGTCGCGGGGGCAGGAGTCAATGAGCAGTTCTTC
j_gene: TRBJ2-5; abundance: NA; v_gene: TRBV7-2; d_gene: NA; CDR3aa: CASTWGETQYF; CDR3nt: TGTGCCAGCACCTGGGGGGAGACCCAGTACTTC
j_gene: TRBJ2-3; abundance: many; v_gene: TRBV5-1; d_gene: TRBD2; CDR3aa: CASSLGLAGRGTDTQYF; CDR3nt: TGCGCCAGCAGCTTGGGCCTAGCGGGGAGAGGCACAGATACGCAGTATTTT
j_gene: TRBJ1-5; abundance: NA; v_gene: TRBV10-3; d_gene: NA; CDR3aa: CAISESVGKQPQHF; CDR3nt: TGTGCCATCAGTGAGTCCGTAGGGAAGCAGCCCCAGCATTTT
j_gene: TRBJ2-5; abundance: few; v_gene: TRBV7-6; d_gene: NA; CDR3aa: CASSLWARGHQETQYF; CDR3nt: TGTGCCAGCAGCTTATGGGCTAGAGGGCACCAAGAGACCCAGTACTTC
j_gene: TRBJ2-1; abundance: NA; v_gene: TRBV9; d_gene: NA; CDR3aa: CASSVGSRVSFNEQFF; CDR3nt: TGTGCCAGCAGCGTCGGGTCGAGAGTGAGTTTTAATGAGCAGTTCTTC